The clone carrying this T cell receptor (beta chain) occurred many times. The investigators amplified TCR beta CDR3 regions from RNA transcripts. Researchers ran a first-round RT-PCR on the TCR CDR3 using the HTBI primer set. Each CDR3 protein is one row after TCRdb ran MiXCR on the multiplex PCR reads. Among under 450,000 distinct CDR3 sequences listed, roughly 14% were seen once. CDR3 size: 16 residues. Per the germline V gene, CDR1 is KGHDR and CDR2 is SFDVKD. The ends lost 5 bases at V and 0 bases at J; junction bases unmatched: 7. These data come from a study of T cells in Graves' hyperthyroidism and ophthalmopathy. When ophthalmopathy did not progress within 18 months, Graves' hyperthyroidism was considered stable. Clinicians diagnosed patients from clinical symptoms, serum thyroxine and TRAb, thyroid ultrasound and orbital computed tomography.

The sequencing input was blood. The TCR comes from a young woman with Graves' hyperthyroidism. This rearrangement joins TRBV24-1 to TRBJ2-3, with 7 bases aligning to TRBD1. The CDR3 spells CATSGDRDSSTDTQYF. For the CDR3, the DNA is TGTGCCACCAGTGGGGACCGGGACAGTAGCACAGATACGCAGTATTTT.